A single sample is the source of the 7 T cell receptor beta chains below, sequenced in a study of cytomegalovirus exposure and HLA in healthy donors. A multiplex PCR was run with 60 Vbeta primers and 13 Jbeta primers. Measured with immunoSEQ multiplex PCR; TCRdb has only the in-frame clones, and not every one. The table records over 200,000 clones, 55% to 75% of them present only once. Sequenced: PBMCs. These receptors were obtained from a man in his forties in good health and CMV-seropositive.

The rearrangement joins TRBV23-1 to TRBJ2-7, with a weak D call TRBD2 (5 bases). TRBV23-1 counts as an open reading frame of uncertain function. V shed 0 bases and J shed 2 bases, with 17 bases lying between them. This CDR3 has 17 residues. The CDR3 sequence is CASSQSSPLAIPYEQYF. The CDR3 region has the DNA TGCGCCAGCAGTCAATCGTCCCCGCTAGCTATCCCCTACGAGCAGTACTTC.

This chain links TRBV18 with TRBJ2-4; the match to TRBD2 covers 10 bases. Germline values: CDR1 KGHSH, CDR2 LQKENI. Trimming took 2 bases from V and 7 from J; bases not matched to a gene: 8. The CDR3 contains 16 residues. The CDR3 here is CASSPRSGGAWNIQYF. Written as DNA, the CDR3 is TGTGCCAGCTCACCAAGGAGCGGGGGGGCATGGAACATTCAGTACTTC.

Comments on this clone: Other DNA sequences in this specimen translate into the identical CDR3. The CDR3 loop is CASSRSGTDSYGYTF. In nucleotides, the CDR3 is TGCGCCAGCAGCCGTTCGGGAACAGACTCATATGGCTACACCTTC. The chain recombines TRBV5-1 with TRBJ1-2; D is ambiguous. The V gene lost 4 bases and the J gene lost 5 bases, with 18 bases spanning the gap. The CDR3 extends over 15 amino acids. In germline, CDR1 is SGHRS, CDR2 YFSETQ.

The CDR3 DNA follows: TGTGCCAGCAGCCTCGCGGGGGGGAAGAAGAACACCGGGGAGCTGTTTTTT. It translates to CASSLAGGKKNTGELFF. V is TRBV11-3 and J is TRBJ2-2; 9 bases align to TRBD2. J was trimmed by 1 base and V by 5 bases; bases with no gene match: 8. Germline V CDR1 and CDR2: SGHNT, YENEEA. CDR3 size: 17 residues.

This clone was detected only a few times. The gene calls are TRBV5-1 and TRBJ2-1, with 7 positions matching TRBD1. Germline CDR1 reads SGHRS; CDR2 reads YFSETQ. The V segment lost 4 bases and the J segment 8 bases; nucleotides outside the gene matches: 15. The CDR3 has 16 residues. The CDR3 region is CASSVTGDADRYEQFF. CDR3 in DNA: TGCGCCAGCAGCGTCACAGGGGACGCGGATAGGTATGAGCAGTTCTTC.

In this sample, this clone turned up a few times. This CDR3 is CASSLGGTWETQYF. Written as DNA, the CDR3 is TGCGCCAGCAGCTTGGGGGGCACCTGGGAGACCCAGTACTTC. V is TRBV5-1 and J is TRBJ2-5; D may be TRBD1 (5 bases). Trimming stripped 0 bases from V and 5 bases from J, with 11 bases between. The CDR3 contains 14 residues. From germline, CDR1 is SGHRS and CDR2 YFSETQ.

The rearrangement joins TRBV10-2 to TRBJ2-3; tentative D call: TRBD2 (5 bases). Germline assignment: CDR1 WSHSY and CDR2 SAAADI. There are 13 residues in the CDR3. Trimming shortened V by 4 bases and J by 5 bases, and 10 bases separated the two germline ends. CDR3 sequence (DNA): TGCGCCAGCAGTGGAAGACGGGAAGATACGCAGTATTTT. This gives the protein CASSGRREDTQYF.